This TCR beta chain was found in a study of preoperative IRX-2 immunotherapy in early breast cancer. TCRdb's copy holds only in-frame clones and misses some; the assay was immunoSEQ multiplex PCR. The sample records tens of thousands of clones, roughly 95% being singletons. Germline CDR1 and CDR2: SGHRS and YFSETQ. V shed 0 bases, J shed 6 bases, and the junction held 6 bases outside the gene matches. The CDR3 totals 14 residues. Sample treatment: preoperative locoregional IRX-2 cytokine immunotherapy. Preoperative locoregional IRX-2 cytokine immunotherapy was tested in the phase Ib source study. The V call is TRBV5-1, the J call TRBJ2-7; 7 nucleotides match TRBD2. The clonotype comes from a human donor with breast cancer. Sequencing used tumor tissue, obtained after IRX-2 immunotherapy. The CDR3 sequence: CASSLGGGSGEQYF. The DNA of the CDR3 is TGCGCCAGCAGCTTGGGGGGCGGGAGTGGCGAGCAGTACTTC.